This T cell receptor beta chain was recovered during a study of response to subunit inactivated influenza vaccine. Trimming stripped 1 base from V and 7 bases from J, with 10 bases between. CDR1 is LNHNV and CDR2 is YYDKDF in the germline V gene (reference sequence). The CDR3 is made up of 14 amino acids. Overall study results and limits: The authors put forward the suggestion that each seasonal influenza vaccination may bring in only a limited number of new T cells.

TCRdb recomputed calls from the RT-PCR reads with MiXCR, one row per CDR3 protein. Here the sample spans almost 250,000 distinct CDR3 sequences, 9.5% to 15% being singletons. This clonotype turned up a few times. Its antigen is not identified. The chain joins TRBV15 to TRBJ2-2; tentatively, D is TRBD1 (5 bases). Specimen: non-naive T cells sorted from PBMCs, collected approximately 15 days before vaccination. This clonotype originated in a man in his forties or fifties who received an inactivated influenza vaccine. The CDR3 nucleotides are TGTGCCACCAGCAGAGCAGGGATCGGCGGGGAGCTGTTTTTT. Its protein product is CATSRAGIGGELFF.